Listed below are T cell receptor beta chains from one sample, sequenced in a study of beta chain features in type 1 diabetes. Measured with immunoSEQ multiplex PCR; TCRdb has only the in-frame clones, and not every one. The sample consists of 140,000 or so clones, about 13% of them appearing once. The sample was central memory CD4+ T cells from blood. These receptors were obtained from a man younger than 30 with type 1 diabetes. The CDR3 runs from the conserved cysteine through the conserved F or W. Fields, in order: J gene, V gene, D gene, clone size, CDR3 protein, CDR3 DNA. A D gene is named only where the DNA matches it firmly. The listing skips clone size in some rows; elsewhere it reads once, few, many or a size class.

j_gene: TRBJ2-3; v_gene: TRBV30; d_gene: TRBD2; abundance: NA; CDR3aa: CAWTWHRTGGNTQYF; CDR3nt: TGTGCCTGGACATGGCATCGGACCGGGGGGAATACGCAGTATTTT
j_gene: TRBJ2-5; v_gene: TRBV14; d_gene: NA; abundance: many; CDR3aa: CASSQGGSETQYF; CDR3nt: TGTGCCAGCAGCCAAGGAGGTAGCGAGACCCAGTACTTC
j_gene: TRBJ1-6; v_gene: TRBV14; d_gene: NA; abundance: NA; CDR3aa: CASRQGGGAPLHF; CDR3nt: TGTGCCAGCAGACAGGGAGGGGGTGCACCCCTCCACTTT
j_gene: TRBJ2-1; v_gene: TRBV2; d_gene: NA; abundance: NA; CDR3aa: CASRYSSSYNEQFF; CDR3nt: TGTGCCAGCAGGTACTCGAGCTCCTACAATGAGCAGTTCTTC
j_gene: TRBJ2-7; v_gene: TRBV30; d_gene: NA; abundance: NA; CDR3aa: CAWRVRYEQYF; CDR3nt: TGTGCCTGGAGGGTTCGGTACGAGCAGTACTTC
j_gene: TRBJ2-3; v_gene: TRBV7-9; d_gene: TRBD2; abundance: few; CDR3aa: CASSLIRAGGTDTQYF; CDR3nt: TGTGCCAGCAGCTTAATTCGAGCGGGGGGCACAGATACGCAGTATTTT
j_gene: TRBJ1-5; v_gene: TRBV4-1; d_gene: NA; abundance: NA; CDR3aa: CASSQVIGGNQPQHF; CDR3nt: TGCGCCAGCAGCCAAGTCATCGGGGGAAATCAGCCCCAGCATTTT
j_gene: TRBJ2-7; v_gene: TRBV5-4; d_gene: NA; abundance: few; CDR3aa: CASSSQGYEQYF; CDR3nt: TGTGCCAGCAGCTCCCAGGGCTACGAGCAGTACTTC
j_gene: TRBJ1-1; v_gene: TRBV16; d_gene: NA; abundance: NA; CDR3aa: CASSPQGNTEAFF; CDR3nt: TGTGCCAGCAGCCCCCAGGGGAACACTGAAGCTTTCTTT
j_gene: TRBJ2-6; v_gene: TRBV7-2; d_gene: NA; abundance: few; CDR3aa: CASSSIGANVLTF; CDR3nt: TGTGCCAGCAGCTCGATTGGGGCCAACGTCCTGACTTTC
j_gene: TRBJ1-2; v_gene: TRBV20-1; d_gene: NA; abundance: few; CDR3aa: CSANDGYGYTF; CDR3nt: TGCAGTGCTAATGACGGATATGGCTACACCTTC
j_gene: TRBJ2-6; v_gene: TRBV6-5; d_gene: NA; abundance: NA; CDR3aa: CASSYSGANVLTF; CDR3nt: TGTGCCAGCAGTTACTCTGGGGCCAACGTCCTGACTTTC
j_gene: TRBJ2-5; v_gene: TRBV9; d_gene: TRBD2; abundance: few; CDR3aa: CASSTRVSGVGQYF; CDR3nt: TGTGCCAGCAGCACCCGGGTTAGCGGGGTTGGTCAGTACTTC
j_gene: TRBJ2-3; v_gene: TRBV2; d_gene: NA; abundance: NA; CDR3aa: CAGGTSPDTQYF; CDR3nt: TGTGCCGGAGGGACCTCCCCAGATACGCAGTATTTT
j_gene: TRBJ2-1; v_gene: TRBV27; d_gene: TRBD1; abundance: NA; CDR3aa: CASGGIPGTGRKEQFF; CDR3nt: TGTGCCAGCGGAGGGATCCCCGGGACAGGGAGGAAAGAGCAGTTCTTC
j_gene: TRBJ2-3; v_gene: TRBV10-3; d_gene: NA; abundance: NA; CDR3aa: CAISWPLQGNTDTQYF; CDR3nt: TGTGCCATCAGCTGGCCCCTGCAGGGGAACACAGATACGCAGTATTTT
j_gene: TRBJ2-7; v_gene: TRBV9; d_gene: NA; abundance: few; CDR3aa: CASSLNRDYEQYF; CDR3nt: TGTGCCAGCAGCCTAAACAGGGATTACGAGCAGTACTTC
j_gene: TRBJ2-7; v_gene: TRBV10-3; d_gene: TRBD1; abundance: NA; CDR3aa: CAIMDGTGTYEQYF; CDR3nt: TGTGCCATCATGGACGGGACAGGGACCTACGAGCAGTACTTC
j_gene: TRBJ1-5; v_gene: TRBV5-1; d_gene: NA; abundance: NA; CDR3aa: CASSLEWGQPQHF; CDR3nt: TGCGCCAGCAGCTTAGAATGGGGTCAGCCCCAGCATTTT
j_gene: TRBJ1-3; v_gene: TRBV29-1; d_gene: NA; abundance: few; CDR3aa: CSVGFSGNTIYF; CDR3nt: TGCAGCGTTGGATTCTCTGGAAACACCATATATTTT
j_gene: TRBJ2-7; v_gene: TRBV25-1; d_gene: NA; abundance: few; CDR3aa: CASSEASKQYF; CDR3nt: TGTGCCAGCAGTGAAGCTAGCAAGCAGTACTTC
j_gene: TRBJ2-1; v_gene: TRBV4-1; d_gene: TRBD1; abundance: NA; CDR3aa: CASSQDPMRDRAYNEQFF; CDR3nt: TGCGCCAGCAGCCAAGATCCAATGAGGGACAGGGCATACAATGAGCAGTTCTTC
j_gene: TRBJ2-7; v_gene: TRBV28; d_gene: TRBD1; abundance: few; CDR3aa: CASSSPWDSSYEQYF; CDR3nt: TGTGCCAGCAGTTCCCCCTGGGACAGCTCATACGAGCAGTACTTC
j_gene: TRBJ2-2; v_gene: TRBV19; d_gene: NA; abundance: few; CDR3aa: CATHATQGLGGELFF; CDR3nt: TGTGCCACTCATGCGACTCAGGGTCTAGGAGGGGAGCTGTTTTTT
j_gene: TRBJ1-3; v_gene: TRBV18; d_gene: NA; abundance: few; CDR3aa: CASSPLLQQGTSGNTIYF; CDR3nt: TGTGCCAGCTCACCACTCTTGCAGCAGGGGACCTCTGGAAACACCATATATTTT
j_gene: TRBJ2-2; v_gene: TRBV6-5; d_gene: NA; abundance: few; CDR3aa: CASSYSAGGGELFF; CDR3nt: TGTGCCAGCAGTTACAGTGCAGGTGGCGGGGAGCTGTTTTTT
j_gene: TRBJ1-1; v_gene: TRBV7-2; d_gene: NA; abundance: NA; CDR3aa: CASSPSGGNTEAFF; CDR3nt: TGTGCCAGCAGCCCATCGGGGGGGAACACTGAAGCTTTCTTT
j_gene: TRBJ1-2; v_gene: TRBV28; d_gene: NA; abundance: many; CDR3aa: CASSSSAVTYGYTF; CDR3nt: TGTGCCAGCAGCTCCTCGGCGGTAACCTATGGCTACACCTTC
j_gene: TRBJ1-1; v_gene: TRBV13; d_gene: NA; abundance: NA; CDR3aa: CASSLTQGTEAFF; CDR3nt: TGTGCCAGCAGCTTAACACAGGGTACTGAAGCTTTCTTT
j_gene: TRBJ1-5; v_gene: TRBV7-9; d_gene: NA; abundance: NA; CDR3aa: CASSSDIQLQPQHF; CDR3nt: TGTGCCAGCAGCTCCGACATCCAACTCCAGCCCCAGCATTTT
j_gene: TRBJ1-4; v_gene: TRBV4-1; d_gene: NA; abundance: many; CDR3aa: CASSQANGEVEKLFF; CDR3nt: TGCGCCAGCAGCCAAGCGAACGGGGAGGTCGAAAAACTGTTTTTT
j_gene: TRBJ2-2; v_gene: TRBV7-9; d_gene: TRBD1; abundance: few; CDR3aa: CASSPIGTVNTGELFF; CDR3nt: TGTGCCAGCAGCCCCATCGGGACAGTGAACACCGGGGAGCTGTTTTTT
j_gene: TRBJ1-2; v_gene: TRBV30; d_gene: TRBD1; abundance: many; CDR3aa: CAWSFGQEDYGYTF; CDR3nt: TGTGCCTGGAGTTTCGGACAGGAGGACTATGGCTACACCTTC
j_gene: TRBJ2-5; v_gene: TRBV5-4; d_gene: NA; abundance: NA; CDR3aa: CASSLTEGRKTQYF; CDR3nt: TGTGCCAGCAGCTTGACCGAGGGCAGGAAGACCCAGTACTTC
j_gene: TRBJ2-5; v_gene: TRBV5-1; d_gene: TRBD1; abundance: few; CDR3aa: CASTITGTGLQETQYF; CDR3nt: TGCGCCAGCACTATAACCGGGACAGGTTTACAAGAGACCCAGTACTTC
j_gene: TRBJ2-1; v_gene: TRBV11-2; d_gene: NA; abundance: many; CDR3aa: CASSIQGTLEQFF; CDR3nt: TGTGCCAGCAGCATCCAGGGGACTTTAGAGCAGTTCTTC
j_gene: TRBJ2-5; v_gene: TRBV13; d_gene: NA; abundance: many; CDR3aa: CASSPGRTQETQYF; CDR3nt: TGTGCCAGCAGCCCCGGACGGACCCAAGAGACCCAGTACTTC
j_gene: TRBJ2-7; v_gene: TRBV10-2; d_gene: TRBD1; abundance: NA; CDR3aa: CASSASGQGKREQYF; CDR3nt: TGCGCCAGCAGTGCCTCGGGACAGGGTAAACGCGAGCAGTACTTC